This TCR beta chain was sequenced during a study of cytomegalovirus exposure and HLA in healthy donors. General study points: Specific recognition of CMV antigens was confirmed in vitro for a few chains (all CMV-associated). Rarity characterized most TCR sequences, yet some public TCRs appeared in many donors.

The V gene lost 4 bases and the J gene lost 6 bases, with 19 bases spanning the gap. Germline V lookup: CDR1 MDHEN, CDR2 SYDVKM. The CDR3 totals 16 residues. Worth noting for this clone: Antigen unknown.

The method was immunoSEQ multiplex PCR; TCRdb's version includes in-frame clones alone and lacks a portion of them. The table lists about 180,000 clones, approximately 81% of them singletons, with 16% in the top ten. Input material: PBMCs. This TCR derives from a young man in good health and CMV-seropositive. V gene TRBV28 combines with J gene TRBJ2-1, with D perhaps matching TRBD2 (5 bases). The CDR3 spells CASSSGGFRPGNEQFF. The CDR3 nucleotides are TGTGCCAGCAGTTCGGGCGGGTTCCGTCCGGGCAATGAGCAGTTCTTC.